This is a list of T cell receptor beta chains from one sample in a study of cytomegalovirus exposure and HLA in healthy donors. Libraries were prepared by immunoSEQ multiplex PCR; TCRdb keeps only in-frame clonotypes and omits some of them. Here the sample spans about 140,000 clones, around 80% being singletons. The source material was PBMCs. These TCRs come from a middle-aged woman in good health and CMV-seronegative. Each CDR3 is given with its conserved first and last residue. Fields, in order: CDR3 protein, CDR3 DNA, J gene, D gene, clone size, V gene. D genes are given only for firm matches. Rows may omit the clone size; those that give it use once, few, many or a size class.

CASSVLAGDEQFF TGTGCCAGCAGCGTACTCGCGGGCGATGAGCAGTTCTTC TRBJ2-1 - - TRBV9
CASSQLSSGFTDTQYF TGTGCCAGCTCACAACTGTCTAGCGGATTCACAGATACGCAGTATTTT TRBJ2-3 TRBD2 - TRBV18
CASSQDRYSYEQYF TGTGCCAGCAGCCAAGACAGATACTCCTACGAGCAGTACTTC TRBJ2-7 - - TRBV7-2
CASSLDRLATGGDYGYTF TGTGCCAGCAGCTTAGATCGCCTAGCGACAGGGGGCGACTATGGCTACACCTTC TRBJ1-2 TRBD1 - TRBV11-2
CASSEGVADEQFF TGTGCCAGCAGTGAAGGGGTCGCGGATGAGCAGTTCTTC TRBJ2-1 - - TRBV6-1
CASSWDRNTEAFF TGTGCCAGCAGTTGGGACAGGAACACTGAAGCTTTCTTT TRBJ1-1 TRBD1 - TRBV2
CASSASGEQFF TGTGCCAGCAGCGCTAGCGGGGAGCAGTTCTTC TRBJ2-1 TRBD2 - TRBV9
CASSKGDRVETQYF TGTGCCAGTAGTAAAGGCGACAGGGTGGAGACCCAGTACTTC TRBJ2-5 TRBD1 - TRBV19
CASGPGTGYYEQYF TGTGCCAGCGGACCCGGGACAGGATACTACGAGCAGTACTTC TRBJ2-7 TRBD1 - TRBV14
CASSQHGTGRDEQYF TGTGCCAGCAGCCAACACGGGACAGGGCGGGACGAGCAGTACTTC TRBJ2-7 TRBD1 - TRBV5-8
CASSSQTYGYTF TGCGCCAGCAGCTCACAGACCTATGGCTACACCTTC TRBJ1-2 - - TRBV5-1
CASSPRGEDVYGYTF TGTGCCAGCAGCCCCCGGGGGGAGGACGTCTATGGCTACACCTTC TRBJ1-2 - - TRBV14
CASSLGGSGRSNTGELFF TGTGCCAGCAGCTTGGGTGGGAGTGGTAGATCGAACACCGGGGAGCTGTTTTTT TRBJ2-2 - - TRBV5-5
CASSPPGHYQETQYF TGTGCCAGCAGTCCGCCGGGACACTACCAAGAGACCCAGTACTTC TRBJ2-5 - - TRBV28
CASKESRTSTDTQYF TGTGCCAGCAAGGAGTCGCGGACTAGCACAGATACGCAGTATTTT TRBJ2-3 - - TRBV2
CASSASGRSPYQETQYF TGTGCCAGTAGTGCCAGCGGGAGGTCTCCCTACCAAGAGACCCAGTACTTC TRBJ2-5 TRBD2 - TRBV19
CASSPVPAGGGAGELFF TGTGCCAGCAGCCCGGTCCCAGCGGGTGGAGGGGCCGGGGAGCTGTTTTTT TRBJ2-2 - once TRBV7-8
CASIRSTQETQYF TGTGCCAGCATTCGGTCCACCCAAGAGACCCAGTACTTC TRBJ2-5 - - TRBV18
CASSSGQGIRDTNEKLFF TGTGCCAGCAGCTCGGGACAGGGGATAAGGGATACTAATGAAAAACTGTTTTTT TRBJ1-4 TRBD1 once TRBV11-2
CASTRGHGTSYEQYF TGTGCCAGTACCCGTGGACACGGAACCTCCTACGAGCAGTACTTC TRBJ2-7 - few TRBV19
CASRGQGGTNEKLFF TGTGCCAGTAGGGGACAGGGAGGTACTAATGAAAAACTGTTTTTT TRBJ1-4 TRBD1 few TRBV19
CASSPLKISGANVLTF TGTGCCAGCTCACCTTTAAAAATCTCTGGGGCCAACGTCCTGACTTTC TRBJ2-6 - - TRBV18
CASNRGALYEQYF TGTGCCAGCAACCGGGGGGCCCTTTACGAGCAGTACTTC TRBJ2-7 - - TRBV10-3
CASRLGIGGLNTEAFF TGTGCCAGCAGACTCGGTATAGGGGGTTTGAACACTGAAGCTTTCTTT TRBJ1-1 - - TRBV28
CASSPTGRNQPQHF TGTGCCAGCAGTCCAACAGGACGCAATCAGCCCCAGCATTTT TRBJ1-5 - - TRBV27
CASSPGLFSYEAFF TGTGCCAGCAGTCCAGGACTGTTCAGTTATGAAGCTTTCTTT TRBJ1-1 - - TRBV5-6
CASSPESRDQPQHF TGTGCCAGCTCACCAGAGAGCCGCGATCAGCCCCAGCATTTT TRBJ1-5 - - TRBV18
CASSSSGRAEVYEQYF TGTGCCAGCAGCTCTAGCGGGAGGGCCGAAGTTTACGAGCAGTACTTC TRBJ2-7 TRBD2 - TRBV7-8
CSVGASGSSFTDTQYF TGCAGCGTTGGCGCTAGCGGGAGCTCGTTCACAGATACGCAGTATTTT TRBJ2-3 TRBD2 once TRBV29-1
CASSIGTSGTYEQYF TGTGCCAGCAGCATCGGGACTAGCGGGACTTACGAGCAGTACTTC TRBJ2-7 TRBD2 few TRBV7-8
CASSQVNPSRDRKYNEQFF TGCGCCAGCAGCCAAGTGAACCCGTCCCGGGACAGGAAATACAATGAGCAGTTCTTC TRBJ2-1 TRBD1 once TRBV4-1
CASSLEGGRAADTQYF TGCGCCAGCAGCTTGGAGGGCGGGAGGGCCGCAGATACGCAGTATTTT TRBJ2-3 TRBD2 - TRBV5-1
CASSDRDRGRREQFF TGTGCCAGCAGTGACCGGGACAGGGGGCGCAGGGAGCAGTTCTTC TRBJ2-1 TRBD1 - TRBV6-1
CASSLVGGRAPDTQYF TGTGCCAGCAGCTTAGTTGGCGGGAGGGCCCCAGATACGCAGTATTTT TRBJ2-3 TRBD2 - TRBV11-2
CASNGGGESNEQFF TGTGCCAGCAACGGGGGAGGGGAATCGAATGAGCAGTTCTTC TRBJ2-1 TRBD2 - TRBV6-5
CASSPPGVTEAFF TGTGCCAGCAGTCCCCCAGGGGTGACTGAAGCTTTCTTT TRBJ1-1 - once TRBV6-6
CASSKSKNRTKYEQYF TGTGCCAGCAGCAAGAGTAAGAACCGAACGAAATACGAGCAGTACTTC TRBJ2-7 - - TRBV21-1
CASSFGRVNTEAFF TGTGCCAGCAGTTTCGGCAGGGTGAACACTGAAGCTTTCTTT TRBJ1-1 - - TRBV27
CASRDGVGGISDTEAFF TGCGCCAGCAGGGATGGGGTGGGAGGGATATCGGACACTGAAGCTTTCTTT TRBJ1-1 - - TRBV4-3
CASSLRGGYEQYF TGTGCCAGCAGCTTACGAGGGGGATACGAGCAGTACTTC TRBJ2-7 - - TRBV11-2
CASTWTGNQPQHF TGTGCCAGTACTTGGACAGGCAATCAGCCCCAGCATTTT TRBJ1-5 - few TRBV19
CASSEGQEHQPQHF TGTGCCAGCAGTGAGGGACAGGAGCATCAGCCCCAGCATTTT TRBJ1-5 TRBD1 - TRBV2
CASSESGSGVETQYF TGCGCCAGCAGTGAGTCGGGTAGCGGGGTTGAGACCCAGTACTTC TRBJ2-5 TRBD2 - TRBV10-1
CASSLAQVRGTEAFF TGCGCCAGCAGCTTGGCTCAGGTTAGGGGCACTGAAGCTTTCTTT TRBJ1-1 - - TRBV5-1
CASSLDLLDREAFF TGTGCCAGCAGCTTGGATCTTTTGGACAGAGAAGCTTTCTTT TRBJ1-1 - few TRBV5-4
CASSFAGGNYGYTF TGTGCCAGCAGCTTTGCAGGGGGCAATTATGGCTACACCTTC TRBJ1-2 TRBD1 - TRBV5-6
CASSLSLAGDINEQFF TGTGCCAGCAGTTTATCGCTAGCGGGAGACATAAATGAGCAGTTCTTC TRBJ2-1 TRBD2 - TRBV28
CASSTGLTMGEQFF TGTGCCAGTAGTACGGGACTTACGATGGGGGAGCAGTTCTTC TRBJ2-1 - - TRBV19
CSALEQYF TGCAGTGCGTTAGAGCAGTACTTC TRBJ2-7 - - TRBV20-1
CASNQREGYYNEQFF TGTGCCAGTAATCAGCGGGAGGGGTATTACAATGAGCAGTTCTTC TRBJ2-1 TRBD2 - TRBV19
CASSLEDRYSGNTIYF TGTGCCAGCAGCTTAGAGGACAGATACTCTGGAAACACCATATATTTT TRBJ1-3 - - TRBV7-2